The clone carrying this TCR beta chain was observed once. The sample originates from a study of blood T cell repertoires in COVID-19. Across the study: Acute and convalescent COVID-19 specimens originated in the United States, Italy and Spain. PBMCs, B-cell-depleted T cells, or T cells provided the cDNA or gDNA that made up the material.

In germline, CDR1 is KGHSH, CDR2 LQKENI. The CDR3 has 14 residues. Trimming stripped 2 bases from V and 9 bases from J, with 14 bases between. Clones were sequenced by immunoSEQ multiplex PCR, and TCRdb holds only the in-frame ones, with some missing. This table has roughly 130,000 clones, roughly 89% appearing once. The sequenced sample was peripheral blood. This sequence originates from a man aged 35 to 55 with acute or convalescent COVID-19. The genes are TRBV18 and TRBJ2-1; weak D call: TRBD1 (6 bases). The CDR3 protein is CASSPGGAEGEQFF. The CDR3 DNA follows: TGTGCCAGCTCACCAGGGGGCGCCGAGGGTGAGCAGTTCTTC. Full variable domain (outside the CDR3, taken from reference TRBV18 and TRBJ2-1): NAGVMQNPRHLVRRRGQEARLRCSPMKGHSHVYWYRQLPEEGLKFMVYLQKENIIDESGMPKERFSAEFPKEGPSILRIQQVVRGDSAAYFCASSPGGAEGEQFFGPGTRLTVL.